Listed here is a single TCR beta chain. Germline V gene sequence: CDR1 SEHNR, CDR2 FQNEAQ (reference sequence). The CDR3 extends over 15 amino acids. After removal of 4 bases from V and 2 bases from J, the junction contained 5 bases not matched to a gene. The data belong to a study of brain T cells in children with intractable seizures. At least one anti-epileptic drug was given before surgery. Clones were sequenced by immunoSEQ multiplex PCR, and TCRdb holds only the in-frame ones, with some missing. The table includes about 80,000 clones, around 91% detected once. This specimen was peripheral blood, taken at surgery. The source of this sequence is a girl aged 2 to 10 with Rasmussen encephalitis and intractable seizures. This sequence joins TRBV7-9 and TRBJ2-7; 10 nucleotides match TRBD1. In nucleotides, the CDR3 is TGTGCCAGCAGCTCTAGGACAGGGGGAGCCTACGAGCAGTACTTC. Protein: CASSSRTGGAYEQYF.